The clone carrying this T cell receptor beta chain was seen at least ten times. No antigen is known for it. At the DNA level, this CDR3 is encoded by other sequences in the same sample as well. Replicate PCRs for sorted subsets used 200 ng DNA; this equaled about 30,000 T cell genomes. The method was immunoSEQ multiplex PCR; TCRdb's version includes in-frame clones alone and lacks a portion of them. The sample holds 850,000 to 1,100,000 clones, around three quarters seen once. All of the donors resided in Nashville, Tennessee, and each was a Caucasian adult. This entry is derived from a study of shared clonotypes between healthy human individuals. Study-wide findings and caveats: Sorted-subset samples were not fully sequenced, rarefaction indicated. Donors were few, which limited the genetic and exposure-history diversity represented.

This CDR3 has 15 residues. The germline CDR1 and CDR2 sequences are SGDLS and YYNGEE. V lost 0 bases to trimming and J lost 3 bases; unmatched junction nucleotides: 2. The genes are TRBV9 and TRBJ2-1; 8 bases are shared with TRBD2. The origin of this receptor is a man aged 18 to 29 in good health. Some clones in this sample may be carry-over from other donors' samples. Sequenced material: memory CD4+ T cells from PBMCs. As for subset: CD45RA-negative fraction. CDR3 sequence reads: CASSVEGTSYNEQFF. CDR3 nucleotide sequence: TGTGCCAGCAGCGTAGAAGGGACTAGCTACAATGAGCAGTTCTTC.